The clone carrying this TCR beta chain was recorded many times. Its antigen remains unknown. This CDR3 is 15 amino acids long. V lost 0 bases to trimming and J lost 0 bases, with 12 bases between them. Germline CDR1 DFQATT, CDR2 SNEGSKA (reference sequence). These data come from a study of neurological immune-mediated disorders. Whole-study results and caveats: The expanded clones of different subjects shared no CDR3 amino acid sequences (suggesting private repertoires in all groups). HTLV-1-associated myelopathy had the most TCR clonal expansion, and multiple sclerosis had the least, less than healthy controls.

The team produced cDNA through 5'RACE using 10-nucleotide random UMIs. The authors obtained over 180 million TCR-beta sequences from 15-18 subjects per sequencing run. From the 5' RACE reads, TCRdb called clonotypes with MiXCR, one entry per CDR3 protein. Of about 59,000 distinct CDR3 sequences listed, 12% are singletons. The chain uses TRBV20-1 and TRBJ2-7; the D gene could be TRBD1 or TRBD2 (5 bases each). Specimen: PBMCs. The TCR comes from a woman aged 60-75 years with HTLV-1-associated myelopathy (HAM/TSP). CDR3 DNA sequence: TGCAGTGCTAGAGATTGGGCAGGGAGCTCCTACGAGCAGTACTTC. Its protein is CSARDWAGSSYEQYF.